This T cell receptor beta chain derives from a study of T-cell memory formation after mild COVID-19. TCRdb independently ran MiXCR on the 5' RACE reads; one entry per CDR3 protein. The sample holds tens of thousands of distinct CDR3 sequences, more than 10% seen once. CDR1 SGHVS and CDR2 FQNEAQ come from the germline V gene. This CDR3 comprises 16 residues. With 3 bases clipped from V and 8 bases from J, the junction kept 10 bases outside the gene matches. This clonotype has a count of ten or more. Material: PBMCs or a T cell subset sorted from them (not recorded which). V gene TRBV7-8 combines with J gene TRBJ2-1; 10 bases agree with TRBD2. The sequence was collected from an adult woman who had mild COVID-19 (a few samples of this study predate the infection). Cell type and time point are not known. The CDR3 bases are TGTGCCAGCAGCTTTATAGGGTCCGGGACTAGCGATGAGCAGTTCTTC. Protein: CASSFIGSGTSDEQFF.